This is a list of T cell receptor beta chains from one sample in a study of early T cells in non-severe SARS-CoV-2 infection. Using its own MiXCR run on the 5' RACE reads, TCRdb lists one record per CDR3 protein. The data show about 50,000 distinct CDR3 sequences, with 6.2% seen just once and around 6.9% held by the top ten. Sequencing used whole blood, obtained at baseline. The receptors originated from an adult who was a healthcare worker with PCR-confirmed SARS-CoV-2 infection or an uninfected control (not recorded which). CDR3s include the opening cysteine and the closing phenylalanine or tryptophan. Fields, in order: D gene, J gene, V gene, clone size, CDR3 protein, CDR3 DNA. A D gene is named only where the DNA matches it firmly. The size field is filled for only some rows; it gives once, few, many or a size class.

D gene: -; J gene: TRBJ2-3; V gene: TRBV7-3; clone size: many; CDR3 protein: CASSFGTDTQYF; CDR3 DNA: TGTGCCAGCAGCTTCGGCACAGATACGCAGTATTTT
D gene: -; J gene: TRBJ2-7; V gene: TRBV6-1; clone size: many; CDR3 protein: CASSEAGGEYEQYF; CDR3 DNA: TGTGCCAGCAGTGAAGCAGGGGGAGAGTACGAGCAGTACTTC
D gene: TRBD1; J gene: TRBJ1-6; V gene: TRBV15; clone size: many; CDR3 protein: CATSKTGKHSPLHF; CDR3 DNA: TGTGCCACCAGCAAGACAGGGAAGCATTCACCCCTCCACTTT
D gene: -; J gene: TRBJ1-2; V gene: TRBV5-4; clone size: many; CDR3 protein: CASKKGGRGYGYTF; CDR3 DNA: TGTGCCAGCAAAAAGGGAGGGCGCGGCTATGGCTACACCTTC
D gene: -; J gene: TRBJ2-3; V gene: TRBV28; clone size: few; CDR3 protein: CASSQVANRAQYF; CDR3 DNA: TGTGCCAGCAGTCAGGTGGCGAATCGGGCGCAGTATTTT
D gene: -; J gene: TRBJ1-1; V gene: TRBV28; clone size: -; CDR3 protein: CASSFRDTGNTEAFF; CDR3 DNA: TGTGCCAGCAGTTTCCGAGACACGGGCAACACTGAAGCTTTCTTT
D gene: -; J gene: TRBJ2-4; V gene: TRBV20-1; clone size: few; CDR3 protein: CSASLSQGTFKNIQYF; CDR3 DNA: TGCAGTGCTAGCTTGTCACAGGGGACTTTCAAAAACATTCAGTACTTC
D gene: -; J gene: TRBJ1-1; V gene: TRBV5-1; clone size: many; CDR3 protein: CASSLGTVSWMNTEAFF; CDR3 DNA: TGCGCCAGCAGCTTGGGAACCGTCAGCTGGATGAACACTGAAGCTTTCTTT
D gene: -; J gene: TRBJ2-1; V gene: TRBV7-9; clone size: -; CDR3 protein: CASSPVGIYNEQFF; CDR3 DNA: TGTGCCAGCAGCCCAGTCGGTATATACAATGAGCAGTTCTTC
D gene: -; J gene: TRBJ2-1; V gene: TRBV27; clone size: -; CDR3 protein: CASSFGTEQFF; CDR3 DNA: TGTGCCAGCAGTTTCGGGACAGAGCAGTTCTTC
D gene: TRBD2; J gene: TRBJ2-1; V gene: TRBV5-1; clone size: many; CDR3 protein: CASSLVGGPMYNEQFF; CDR3 DNA: TGCGCCAGCAGCTTGGTGGGAGGGCCAATGTACAATGAGCAGTTCTTC
D gene: TRBD1; J gene: TRBJ1-4; V gene: TRBV12-5; clone size: few; CDR3 protein: CASAEKDRGVHNEKLFF; CDR3 DNA: TGTGCTAGTGCAGAGAAGGACAGGGGCGTCCATAATGAAAAACTGTTTTTT
D gene: -; J gene: TRBJ2-1; V gene: TRBV5-4; clone size: many; CDR3 protein: CASSPGPSSYNEQFF; CDR3 DNA: TGTGCCAGCAGCCCGGGCCCGAGCTCCTACAATGAGCAGTTCTTC
D gene: TRBD1; J gene: TRBJ1-1; V gene: TRBV28; clone size: many; CDR3 protein: CASSRGDRWNTEAFF; CDR3 DNA: TGTGCCAGCAGCCGCGGGGACAGATGGAACACTGAAGCTTTCTTT
D gene: -; J gene: TRBJ2-3; V gene: TRBV11-3; clone size: few; CDR3 protein: CASSLGVADTQYF; CDR3 DNA: TGTGCCAGCAGCTTAGGGGTCGCAGATACGCAGTATTTT
D gene: -; J gene: TRBJ2-7; V gene: TRBV28; clone size: -; CDR3 protein: CASSLNYNEQYF; CDR3 DNA: TGTGCCAGCAGCCTTAATTACAACGAGCAGTACTTC
D gene: -; J gene: TRBJ2-7; V gene: TRBV29-1; clone size: once; CDR3 protein: CSVGRDMREQYF; CDR3 DNA: TGCAGCGTGGGGCGGGATATGCGCGAGCAGTACTTC
D gene: -; J gene: TRBJ2-7; V gene: TRBV7-2; clone size: many; CDR3 protein: CASSLAADGKQYF; CDR3 DNA: TGTGCCAGCAGCTTAGCCGCGGATGGGAAGCAGTACTTC
D gene: -; J gene: TRBJ1-1; V gene: TRBV6-6; clone size: -; CDR3 protein: CASSEDSDTEAFF; CDR3 DNA: TGTGCCAGCAGTGAGGACAGCGACACTGAAGCTTTCTTT
D gene: -; J gene: TRBJ2-5; V gene: TRBV5-4; clone size: -; CDR3 protein: CASSLTGTETQYF; CDR3 DNA: TGTGCCAGCAGCTTGACGGGAACGGAGACCCAGTACTTC
D gene: -; J gene: TRBJ2-7; V gene: TRBV27; clone size: few; CDR3 protein: CASSFYMVADSNSYEQYF; CDR3 DNA: TGTGCCAGCAGTTTTTACATGGTAGCGGATAGCAACTCCTACGAGCAGTACTTC
D gene: -; J gene: TRBJ2-1; V gene: TRBV28; clone size: many; CDR3 protein: CASSFGDEQFF; CDR3 DNA: TGTGCCAGCAGTTTTGGGGATGAGCAGTTCTTC
D gene: -; J gene: TRBJ2-2; V gene: TRBV4-2; clone size: -; CDR3 protein: CASSQVGLTGELFF; CDR3 DNA: TGTGCCAGCAGCCAAGTAGGGTTGACCGGGGAGCTGTTTTTT
D gene: -; J gene: TRBJ1-4; V gene: TRBV7-9; clone size: -; CDR3 protein: CASSFEGPNEKLFF; CDR3 DNA: TGTGCCAGCAGCTTCGAGGGGCCTAATGAAAAACTGTTTTTT
D gene: -; J gene: TRBJ1-1; V gene: TRBV29-1; clone size: few; CDR3 protein: CSAWDHPFRGTEAFF; CDR3 DNA: TGCAGCGCCTGGGACCATCCATTTCGTGGGACTGAAGCTTTCTTT
D gene: -; J gene: TRBJ2-7; V gene: TRBV12-3/TRBV12-4; clone size: few; CDR3 protein: CASSLRPFEQYF; CDR3 DNA: TGTGCCAGCAGCCTTCGACCTTTCGAGCAGTACTTC
D gene: TRBD1; J gene: TRBJ1-3; V gene: TRBV7-9; clone size: few; CDR3 protein: CASSLTQGVLLF; CDR3 DNA: TGTGCCAGCAGCTTGACACAGGGGGTCTTACTTTTT
D gene: -; J gene: TRBJ2-3; V gene: TRBV7-2; clone size: many; CDR3 protein: CASSLDGLPPDTQYF; CDR3 DNA: TGTGCCAGCAGCTTGGATGGGCTCCCTCCAGATACGCAGTATTTT
D gene: -; J gene: TRBJ1-1; V gene: TRBV3-1; clone size: -; CDR3 protein: CASGGPFEDTEAFF; CDR3 DNA: TGTGCCAGCGGGGGGCCCTTTGAGGACACTGAAGCTTTCTTT
D gene: -; J gene: TRBJ1-3; V gene: TRBV28; clone size: few; CDR3 protein: CASRPGTQGNTIYF; CDR3 DNA: TGTGCCAGCAGGCCCGGGACACAAGGAAACACCATATATTTT
D gene: TRBD1; J gene: TRBJ1-4; V gene: TRBV4-2; clone size: few; CDR3 protein: CASSQASDRGGEKLFF; CDR3 DNA: TGTGCCAGCAGCCAAGCTTCGGACAGGGGCGGTGAAAAACTGTTTTTT
D gene: -; J gene: TRBJ2-2; V gene: TRBV12-3/TRBV12-4; clone size: many; CDR3 protein: CASRPNQGAGELFF; CDR3 DNA: TGTGCCAGCAGGCCCAACCAGGGAGCCGGGGAGCTGTTTTTT
D gene: TRBD2; J gene: TRBJ2-2; V gene: TRBV6-6; clone size: -; CDR3 protein: CASSPTSGNTGELFF; CDR3 DNA: TGTGCCAGCAGCCCTACTAGCGGGAACACCGGGGAGCTGTTTTTT
D gene: -; J gene: TRBJ2-3; V gene: TRBV7-2; clone size: few; CDR3 protein: CASSPLASTDTQYF; CDR3 DNA: TGTGCCAGCAGCCCCCTGGCTAGCACAGATACGCAGTATTTT
D gene: -; J gene: TRBJ2-3; V gene: TRBV19; clone size: many; CDR3 protein: CASSPQDNTDTQYF; CDR3 DNA: TGTGCCAGTAGCCCCCAGGACAACACAGATACGCAGTATTTT
D gene: -; J gene: TRBJ2-2; V gene: TRBV27; clone size: -; CDR3 protein: CASSQIGPRGIGELFF; CDR3 DNA: TGTGCCAGCAGCCAAATAGGGCCCAGGGGCATCGGGGAGCTGTTTTTT
D gene: -; J gene: TRBJ2-2; V gene: TRBV11-3; clone size: -; CDR3 protein: CASSSYGPNTGELFF; CDR3 DNA: TGTGCCAGCAGCTCATATGGCCCGAACACCGGGGAGCTGTTTTTT
D gene: TRBD1; J gene: TRBJ2-2; V gene: TRBV7-6; clone size: many; CDR3 protein: CASSHRGLGELFF; CDR3 DNA: TGTGCCAGCAGCCACAGGGGGCTCGGGGAGCTGTTTTTT
D gene: TRBD2; J gene: TRBJ2-2; V gene: TRBV6-6; clone size: many; CDR3 protein: CASSYSTSGTSGELFF; CDR3 DNA: TGTGCCAGCAGTTACTCGACTAGCGGGACGAGCGGGGAGCTGTTTTTT
D gene: -; J gene: TRBJ2-3; V gene: TRBV20-1; clone size: -; CDR3 protein: CSGGITDTQYF; CDR3 DNA: TGCAGTGGGGGGATAACAGATACGCAGTATTTT
D gene: -; J gene: TRBJ2-1; V gene: TRBV27; clone size: many; CDR3 protein: CASSSLTTFYNEQFF; CDR3 DNA: TGTGCCAGCAGTTCACTGACAACCTTTTACAATGAGCAGTTCTTC
D gene: -; J gene: TRBJ2-5; V gene: TRBV20-1; clone size: -; CDR3 protein: CSARKSQETQYF; CDR3 DNA: TGCAGTGCTAGGAAGAGCCAAGAGACCCAGTACTTC
D gene: -; J gene: TRBJ1-1; V gene: TRBV29-1; clone size: -; CDR3 protein: CGAGAEAFF; CDR3 DNA: TGCGGGGCCGGGGCTGAAGCTTTCTTT
D gene: -; J gene: TRBJ1-6; V gene: TRBV20-1; clone size: -; CDR3 protein: CSARAGMAYNSPLHF; CDR3 DNA: TGCAGTGCTAGAGCAGGGATGGCCTATAATTCACCCCTCCACTTT
D gene: TRBD1; J gene: TRBJ1-1; V gene: TRBV5-6; clone size: many; CDR3 protein: CASSFQGATEAFF; CDR3 DNA: TGTGCCAGCAGCTTCCAGGGGGCGACTGAAGCTTTCTTT
D gene: -; J gene: TRBJ2-5; V gene: TRBV7-9; clone size: few; CDR3 protein: CASSLLTIKETQYF; CDR3 DNA: TGTGCCAGCAGCTTATTAACTATTAAAGAGACCCAGTACTTC
D gene: -; J gene: TRBJ2-1; V gene: TRBV4-3; clone size: -; CDR3 protein: CASSQDTSAASSYNEQFF; CDR3 DNA: TGCGCCAGCAGCCAAGATACCAGCGCCGCCAGCTCCTACAATGAGCAGTTCTTC
D gene: -; J gene: TRBJ2-7; V gene: TRBV6-1; clone size: -; CDR3 protein: CASSAGPTYEQYF; CDR3 DNA: TGTGCCAGCAGTGCAGGTCCTACCTACGAGCAGTACTTC
D gene: -; J gene: TRBJ1-3; V gene: TRBV7-8; clone size: -; CDR3 protein: CASSLGSGRISGNTIYF; CDR3 DNA: TGTGCCAGCAGCTTAGGGTCCGGACGAATCTCTGGAAACACCATATATTTT
D gene: TRBD1; J gene: TRBJ2-7; V gene: TRBV29-1; clone size: many; CDR3 protein: CSVAPRDRGIHEQYF; CDR3 DNA: TGCAGCGTTGCCCCCCGGGACAGGGGAATCCACGAGCAGTACTTC
D gene: -; J gene: TRBJ1-2; V gene: TRBV29-1; clone size: -; CDR3 protein: CSVERQASVSGYTF; CDR3 DNA: TGCAGCGTTGAGAGACAGGCAAGCGTATCTGGCTACACCTTC